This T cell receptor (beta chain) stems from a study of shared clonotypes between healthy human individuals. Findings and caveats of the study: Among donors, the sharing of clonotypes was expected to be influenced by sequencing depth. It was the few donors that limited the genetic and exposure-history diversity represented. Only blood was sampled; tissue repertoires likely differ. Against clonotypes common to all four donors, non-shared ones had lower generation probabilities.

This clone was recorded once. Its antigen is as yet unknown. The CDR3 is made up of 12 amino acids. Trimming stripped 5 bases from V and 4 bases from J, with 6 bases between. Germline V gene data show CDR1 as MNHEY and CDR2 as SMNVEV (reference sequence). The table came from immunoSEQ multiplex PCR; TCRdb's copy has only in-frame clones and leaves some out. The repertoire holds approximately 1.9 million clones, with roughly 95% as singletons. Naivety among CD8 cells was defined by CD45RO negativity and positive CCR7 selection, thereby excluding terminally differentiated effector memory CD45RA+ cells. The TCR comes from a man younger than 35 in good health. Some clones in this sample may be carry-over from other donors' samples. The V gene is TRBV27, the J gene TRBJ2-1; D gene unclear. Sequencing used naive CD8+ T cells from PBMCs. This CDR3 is CASSTVYNEQFF. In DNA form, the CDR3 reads TGTGCCAGCAGTACGGTATACAATGAGCAGTTCTTC.